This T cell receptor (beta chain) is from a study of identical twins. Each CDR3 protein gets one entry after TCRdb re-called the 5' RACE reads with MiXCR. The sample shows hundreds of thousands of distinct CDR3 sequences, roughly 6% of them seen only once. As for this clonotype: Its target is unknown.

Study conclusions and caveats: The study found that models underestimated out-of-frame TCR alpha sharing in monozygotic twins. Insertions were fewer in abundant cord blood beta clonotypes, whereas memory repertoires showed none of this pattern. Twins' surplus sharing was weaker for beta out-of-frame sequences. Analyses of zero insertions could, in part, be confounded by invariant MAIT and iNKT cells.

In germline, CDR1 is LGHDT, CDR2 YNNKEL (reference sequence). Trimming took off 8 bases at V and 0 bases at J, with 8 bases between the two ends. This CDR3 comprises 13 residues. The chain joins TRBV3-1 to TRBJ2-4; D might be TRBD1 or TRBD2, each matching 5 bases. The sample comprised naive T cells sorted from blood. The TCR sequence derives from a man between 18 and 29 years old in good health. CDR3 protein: CASEGIAKNIQYF. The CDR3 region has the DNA TGTGCCAGCGAGGGGATAGCCAAAAACATTCAGTACTTC.